The text below deals with one T cell receptor beta chain. Its recognized antigen is unknown. The sample holds no much larger clone one base away, and base qualities are not on file. From its cysteine to its phenylalanine, the CDR3 spans 15 amino acids. The CDR3 DNA has 45 bases and is translated from base 1. The collaborating institutions used their own protocols to collect whole blood in K2EDTA tubes. For TCRbeta analysis, collaborators shipped samples in one of three forms: frozen whole blood, isolated PBMCs, or DNA extracted from either of those sample types. The immunoSEQ Assay, a bias-controlled multiplex PCR, was used to amplify TCRbeta CDR3 regions from genomic DNA. As for how the authors treated the data: Within the assay, amplification of reference gene primers was used to estimate how many nucleated cells each sample contained. To quantify the absolute abundance of each unique TCRbeta CDR3 rearrangement, sequence reads were collapsed and filtered. For each sample, productive Simpson clonality was calculated by taking the square root of Simpson's diversity index across productive rearrangements. As stored in TCRdb, this immuneACCESS dataset retains in-frame rearrangements with V and J assigned. A fraction of the clones does not appear; measured against another copy, unresolved V genes explain less than half of the discrepancy, and the remainder lacks a known reason. Clone size and the V and J calls come from that table; the DNA yielded D and trimming. Within this sample are about 15,000 clones, with roughly 82% of them counted one time only. About 27% of the sample lies in the top ten.

The sample comes from a study of blood T cell repertoires in COVID-19 (dated by TCRdb to about 2020). Background for the entire study: Collaborator samples came from the United States, Italy and Spain and covered acute and convalescent phases of COVID-19. The material from the prospective study consisted of cDNA or gDNA derived from T cells, B-cell-depleted T cells, or PBMCs. Samples were obtained from the ongoing ImmuneRACE study (first 160 participants) and from 950 to 1,500 subjects provided by 6 global collaborators. Subjects who had been exposed to COVID-19, were actively infected with it, or had recovered from it provided the deeply sampled blood TCRbeta repertoires that made up the dataset. Nearly every sample came with metadata listing a de-identified subject ID, COVID-19 status, age in years and sex. The repertoires were released in a freely available public database meant as a resource for research on the immune response to SARS-CoV-2. Where available, HLA class I and class II types were taken from metadata supplied by the sample provider and were not determined by assay-based typing.

What the study reported, not specific to this receptor: How much clinical and demographic metadata was included differed by source and by participant, and the metadata was provided uncurated.

Sequencing used peripheral blood. This clonotype was sampled from a woman in her 70s with active COVID-19. The chain links TRBV21-1 with TRBJ2-5; the DNA was not used to check the table's D call, TRBD2. TRBV21-1 is assigned pseudogene status. The CDR3 protein is CASSKNPSFIETQYF. Read as DNA, the sequence is TGTGCCAGCAGCAAAAACCCTAGCTTTATTGAGACCCAGTACTTC.